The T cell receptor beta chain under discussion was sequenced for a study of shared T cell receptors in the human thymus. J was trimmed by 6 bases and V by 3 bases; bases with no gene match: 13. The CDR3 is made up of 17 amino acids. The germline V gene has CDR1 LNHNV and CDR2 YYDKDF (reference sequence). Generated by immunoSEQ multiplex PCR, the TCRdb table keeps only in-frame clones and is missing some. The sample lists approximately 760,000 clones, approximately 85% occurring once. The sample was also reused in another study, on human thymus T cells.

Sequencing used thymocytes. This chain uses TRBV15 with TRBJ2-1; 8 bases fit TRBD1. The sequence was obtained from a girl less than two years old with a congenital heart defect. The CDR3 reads CATSSTFPGQVSNEQFF. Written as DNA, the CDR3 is TGTGCCACCAGCAGCACCTTTCCGGGACAGGTATCCAATGAGCAGTTCTTC.